The 8 T cell receptor beta chains below were found in one sample sequenced in a study of blood T cell repertoires in COVID-19. The table came from immunoSEQ multiplex PCR; TCRdb's copy has only in-frame clones and leaves some out. The table lists fewer than 350,000 clones, 87% of them singletons. The sequenced sample was peripheral blood. The source is a man aged 25 to 40 with COVID-19, enrolled during active disease.

The chain couples TRBV7-3 to TRBJ2-1, with 8 nucleotides matching TRBD1. After removal of 2 bases from V and 4 bases from J, the junction contained 4 bases not matched to a gene. The CDR3 is made up of 15 amino acids. Germline V CDR1 and CDR2: SGHTA, FQGTGA. The CDR3 is CASSLRGTGYNEQFF. The CDR3 DNA sequence: TGTGCCAGCAGCTTACGGGGGACAGGTTACAATGAGCAGTTCTTC.

This chain links TRBV30 with TRBJ1-2; D is possibly TRBD1 (6 bases). Germline lookup yields CDR1 GTSNPN and CDR2 SVGIG (reference sequence). V was pared by 7 bases and J by 3 bases, with 18 bases between. The CDR3 length is 14 residues. CDR3 loop: CAFAYQGRDYGYTF. The CDR3 DNA reads TGTGCCTTCGCATATCAGGGGCGAGACTATGGCTACACCTTC. Combining the CDR3 with reference TRBV30 and TRBJ1-2 gives the whole variable domain SQTIHQWPATLVQPVGSPLSLECTVEGTSNPNLYWYRQAAGRGLQLLFYSVGIGQISSEVPQNLSASRPQDRQFILSSKKLLLSDSGFYLCAFAYQGRDYGYTFGSGTRLTVV.

The chain combines TRBV18 with TRBJ2-3; TRBD2 aligns across 7 bases. The germline CDR1 and CDR2 sequences are KGHSH and LQKENI. The CDR3 is 15 residues long. V lost 5 bases, J lost 1 base, and 6 bases stayed unmatched. CDR3: CASSSRGEGTDTQYF. CDR3 sequence (DNA): TGTGCCAGCTCATCACGGGGGGAGGGCACAGATACGCAGTATTTT.

The chain carries TRBV13 and TRBJ2-3, with a weak D call TRBD2 (6 bases). Per the germline V gene, CDR1 is PRHDT and CDR2 is FYEKMQ (reference sequence). The CDR3 runs to 14 residues. V was pared by 3 bases and J by 6 bases, with 13 bases between. CDR3 in DNA: TGTGCCAGCAGCTTCACTAGCCCCAGTGATACGCAGTATTTT. Encoded protein: CASSFTSPSDTQYF. Full variable domain (remainder filled in from reference TRBV13 and TRBJ2-3): AAGVIQSPRHLIKEKRETATLKCYPIPRHDTVYWYQQGPGQDPQFLISFYEKMQSDKGSIPDRFSAQQFSDYHSELNMSSLELGDSALYFCASSFTSPSDTQYFGPGTRLTVL.

This clone was seen a handful of times. Other nucleotide sequences in the sample specify the same CDR3. The chain recombines TRBV4-1 with TRBJ2-2, with 12 positions matching TRBD2. The V gene's germline CDR1 is MGHRA and CDR2 YSYEKL. The length of the CDR3 is 18 residues. V was pared by 2 bases and J by 0 bases, with 4 bases of the junction left unmatched. The CDR3 protein is CASSQPSGRAANTGELFF. In DNA, the CDR3 is TGCGCCAGCAGCCAACCTAGCGGGAGGGCCGCGAACACCGGGGAGCTGTTTTTT.

A single count supports this clone. The rearrangement uses TRBV24-1 and TRBJ2-1; 7 bases are shared with TRBD2. The CDR3 loop spans 15 amino acids. The V and J ends lost 0 bases and 8 bases, in that order; junction bases with no gene match: 6. Germline values: CDR1 KGHDR, CDR2 SFDVKD. The DNA for the CDR3 is TGTGCCACCAGTGATTTGGGCGGGAGAAAGGATGAGCAGTTCTTC. Protein product: CATSDLGGRKDEQFF.

V gene TRBV2 combines with J gene TRBJ1-1; 8 nucleotides line up with TRBD1. V dropped 3 bases and J dropped 6; count of bases not matched to a gene: 6. The CDR3 is 14 residues long. Germline CDR1 reads SNHLY; CDR2 reads FYNNEI. Here the CDR3 DNA reads TGTGCCAGCAGTGAGGGCAGGGGGCTCGCTGAAGCTTTCTTT. It yields the protein CASSEGRGLAEAFF. The full variable domain, its missing parts supplied by reference TRBV2 and TRBJ1-1, is EPEVTQTPSHQVTQMGQEVILRCVPISNHLYFYWYRQILGQKVEFLVSFYNNEISEKSEIFDDQFSVERPDGSNFTLKIRSTKLEDSAMYFCASSEGRGLAEAFFGQGTRLTVV.

A word on this clone: Other DNA sequences within the sample encode an identical CDR3. The V and J genes are TRBV11-2 and TRBJ2-3; D is uncertain. The CDR3 loop spans 11 amino acids. V dropped 5 bases and J dropped 6 bases, with 6 bases sitting between them. Germline lookup yields CDR1 SGHAT and CDR2 FQNNGV. For the CDR3, the DNA is TGTGCCAGCAGCCACACGGATACGCAGTATTTT. This sequence encodes CASSHTDTQYF.